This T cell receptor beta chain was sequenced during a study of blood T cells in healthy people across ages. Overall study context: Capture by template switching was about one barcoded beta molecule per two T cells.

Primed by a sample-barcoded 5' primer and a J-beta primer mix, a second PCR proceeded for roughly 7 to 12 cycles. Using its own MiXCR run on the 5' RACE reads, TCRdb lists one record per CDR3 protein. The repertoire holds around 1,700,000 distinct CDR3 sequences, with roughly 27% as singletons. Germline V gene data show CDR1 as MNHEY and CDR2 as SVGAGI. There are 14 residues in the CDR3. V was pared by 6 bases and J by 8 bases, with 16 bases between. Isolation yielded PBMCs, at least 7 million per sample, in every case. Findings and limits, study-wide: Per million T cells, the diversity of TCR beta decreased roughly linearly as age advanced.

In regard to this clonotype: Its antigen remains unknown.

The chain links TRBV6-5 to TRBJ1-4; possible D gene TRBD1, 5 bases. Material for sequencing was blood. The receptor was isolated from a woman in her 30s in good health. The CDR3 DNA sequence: TGTGCCAGCAGAAGGGGCGGACGAGGAGAAAAACTGTTTTTT. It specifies CASRRGGRGEKLFF.